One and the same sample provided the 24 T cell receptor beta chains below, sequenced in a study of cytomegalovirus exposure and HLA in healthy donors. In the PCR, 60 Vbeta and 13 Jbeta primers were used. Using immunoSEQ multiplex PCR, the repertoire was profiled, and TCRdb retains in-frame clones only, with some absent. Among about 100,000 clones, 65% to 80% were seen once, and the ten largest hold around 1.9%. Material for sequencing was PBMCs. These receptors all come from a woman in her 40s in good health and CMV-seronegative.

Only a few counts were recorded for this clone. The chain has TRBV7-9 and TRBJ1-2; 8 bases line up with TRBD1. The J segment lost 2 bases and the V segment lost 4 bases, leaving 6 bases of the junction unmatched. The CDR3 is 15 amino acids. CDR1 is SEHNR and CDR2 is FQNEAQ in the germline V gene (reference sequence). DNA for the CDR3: TGTGCCAGCAGCTCCAACAGACAGGGGAACTATGGCTACACCTTC. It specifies CASSSNRQGNYGYTF.

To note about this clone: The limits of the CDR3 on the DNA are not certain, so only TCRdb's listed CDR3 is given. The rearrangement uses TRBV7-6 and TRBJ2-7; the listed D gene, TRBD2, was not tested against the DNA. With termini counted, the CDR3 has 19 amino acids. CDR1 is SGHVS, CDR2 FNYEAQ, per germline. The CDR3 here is CASSFGPGGSGGLSYEQYF.

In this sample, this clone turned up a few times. CDR3 protein: CASSLVSSSGNTIYF. DNA of the CDR3: TGTGCCAGCAGCTTAGTGTCGAGCTCTGGAAACACCATATATTTT. This rearrangement joins TRBV7-2 to TRBJ1-3; D is unclear. This CDR3 contains 15 residues. Trimming left V 1 base short and J 0 bases short, with 7 bases between. The germline gives CDR1 SGHTA, CDR2 FQGNSA.

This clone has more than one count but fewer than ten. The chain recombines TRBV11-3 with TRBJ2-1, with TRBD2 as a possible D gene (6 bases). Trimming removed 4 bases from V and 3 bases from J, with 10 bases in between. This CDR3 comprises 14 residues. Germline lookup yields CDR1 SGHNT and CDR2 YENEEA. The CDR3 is CASSSDYIYNEQFF. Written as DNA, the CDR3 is TGTGCCAGCAGCTCGGACTACATCTACAATGAGCAGTTCTTC.

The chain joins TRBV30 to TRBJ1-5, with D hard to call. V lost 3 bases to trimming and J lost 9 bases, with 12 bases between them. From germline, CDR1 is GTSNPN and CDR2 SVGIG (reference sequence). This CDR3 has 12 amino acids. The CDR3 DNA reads TGTGCCTGGAGCGAAGTCCTCGGGCCCCAGCATTTT. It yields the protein CAWSEVLGPQHF.

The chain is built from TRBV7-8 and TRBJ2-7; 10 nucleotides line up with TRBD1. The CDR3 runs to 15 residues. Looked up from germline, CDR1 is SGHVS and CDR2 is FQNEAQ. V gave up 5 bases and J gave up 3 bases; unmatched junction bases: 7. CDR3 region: CASSPGGQGNYEQYF. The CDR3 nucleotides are TGTGCCAGCAGCCCGGGGGGACAGGGGAACTACGAGCAGTACTTC.

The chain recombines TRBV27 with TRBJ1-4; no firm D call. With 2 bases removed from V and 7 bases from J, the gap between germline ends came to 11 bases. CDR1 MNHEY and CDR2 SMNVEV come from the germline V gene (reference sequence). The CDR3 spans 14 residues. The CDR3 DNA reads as TGTGCCAGCAGTTTAAGTCAGTTCGCTGAAAAACTGTTTTTT. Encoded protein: CASSLSQFAEKLFF.

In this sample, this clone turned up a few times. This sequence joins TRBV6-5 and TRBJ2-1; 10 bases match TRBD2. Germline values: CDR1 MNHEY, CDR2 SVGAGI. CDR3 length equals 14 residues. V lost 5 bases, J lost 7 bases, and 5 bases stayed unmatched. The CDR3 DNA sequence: TGTGCCAGCAGTCCGACTAGCGGGCGGAATGAGCAGTTCTTC. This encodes CASSPTSGRNEQFF.

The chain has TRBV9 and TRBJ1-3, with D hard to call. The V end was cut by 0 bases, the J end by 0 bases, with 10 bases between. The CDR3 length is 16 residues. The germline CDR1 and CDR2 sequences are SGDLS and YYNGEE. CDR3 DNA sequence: TGTGCCAGCAGCGTAGAGAGGTACGGCTCTGGAAACACCATATATTTT. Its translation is CASSVERYGSGNTIYF.

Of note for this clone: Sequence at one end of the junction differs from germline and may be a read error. This chain's CDR3 is CAWNHPPFTDTKYF. DNA of the CDR3: TGTGCCTGGAACCACCCCCCGTTCACAGATACGAAGTATTTT. The rearrangement links TRBV30 to TRBJ2-3; D is ambiguous. Germline V CDR1 and CDR2: GTSNPN, SVGIG (reference sequence). The length of the CDR3 is 14 residues. The full variable domain, in which reference TRBV30 and TRBJ2-3 provide the parts outside the CDR3, is SQTIHQWPATLVQPVGSPLSLECTVEGTSNPNLYWYRQAAGRGLQLLFYSVGIGQISSEVPQNLSASRPQDRQFILSSKKLLLSDSGFYLCAWNHPPFTDTKYFGPGTRLTVL.

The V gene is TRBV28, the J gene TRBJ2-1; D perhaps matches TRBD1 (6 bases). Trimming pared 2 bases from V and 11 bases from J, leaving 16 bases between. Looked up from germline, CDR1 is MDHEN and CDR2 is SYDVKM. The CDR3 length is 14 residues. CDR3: CASSLGGSVMKQFF. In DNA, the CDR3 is TGTGCCAGCAGTTTAGGGGGCTCCGTTATGAAGCAGTTCTTC.

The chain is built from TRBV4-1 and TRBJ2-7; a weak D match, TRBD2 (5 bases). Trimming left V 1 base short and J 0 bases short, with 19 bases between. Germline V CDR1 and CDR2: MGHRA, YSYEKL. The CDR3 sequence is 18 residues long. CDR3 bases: TGCGCCAGCAGCCAAGGAGTCCCGGGAAAAAGAAGCTCCTACGAGCAGTACTTC. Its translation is CASSQGVPGKRSSYEQYF.

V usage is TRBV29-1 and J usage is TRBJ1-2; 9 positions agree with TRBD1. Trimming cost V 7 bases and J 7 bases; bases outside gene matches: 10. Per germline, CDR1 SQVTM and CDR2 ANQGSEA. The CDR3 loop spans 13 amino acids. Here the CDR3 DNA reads TGCAGCGCTAGGGACAGGGCGGAGGGTGGCTACACCTTC. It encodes CSARDRAEGGYTF.

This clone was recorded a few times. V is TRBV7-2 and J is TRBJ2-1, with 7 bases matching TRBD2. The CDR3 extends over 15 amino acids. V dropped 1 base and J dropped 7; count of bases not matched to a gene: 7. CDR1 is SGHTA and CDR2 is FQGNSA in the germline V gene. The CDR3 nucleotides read TGTGCCAGCAGCTTAGTGGGAGGGCAGCGGAATGAGCAGTTCTTC. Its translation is CASSLVGGQRNEQFF.

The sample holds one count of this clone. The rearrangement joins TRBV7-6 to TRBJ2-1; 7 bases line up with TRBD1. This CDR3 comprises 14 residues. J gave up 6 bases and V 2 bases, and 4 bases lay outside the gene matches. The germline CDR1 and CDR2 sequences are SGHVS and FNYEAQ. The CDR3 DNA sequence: TGTGCCAGCAGCTTATCTGACAGGGTCAATGAGCAGTTCTTC. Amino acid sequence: CASSLSDRVNEQFF.

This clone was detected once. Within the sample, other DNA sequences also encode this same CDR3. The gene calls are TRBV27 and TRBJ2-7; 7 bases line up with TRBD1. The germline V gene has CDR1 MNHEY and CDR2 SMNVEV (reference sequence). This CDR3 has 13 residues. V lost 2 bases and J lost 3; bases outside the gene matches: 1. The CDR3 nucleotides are TGTGCCAGCAGTTTAGGGACAGTCTACGAGCAGTACTTC. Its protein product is CASSLGTVYEQYF.

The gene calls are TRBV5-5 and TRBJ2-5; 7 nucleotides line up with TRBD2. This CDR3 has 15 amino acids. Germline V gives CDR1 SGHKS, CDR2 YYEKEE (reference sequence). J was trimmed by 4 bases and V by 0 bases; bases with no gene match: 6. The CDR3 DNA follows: TGTGCCAGCAGCTTGGACTTGGGGGGGGGAGAGACCCAGTACTTC. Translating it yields CASSLDLGGGETQYF. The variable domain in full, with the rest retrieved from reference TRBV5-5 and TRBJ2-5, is DAGVTQSPTHLIKTRGQQVTLRCSPISGHKSVSWYQQVLGQGPQFIFQYYEKEERGRGNFPDRFSARQFPNYSSELNVNALLLGDSALYLCASSLDLGGGETQYFGPGTRLLVL.

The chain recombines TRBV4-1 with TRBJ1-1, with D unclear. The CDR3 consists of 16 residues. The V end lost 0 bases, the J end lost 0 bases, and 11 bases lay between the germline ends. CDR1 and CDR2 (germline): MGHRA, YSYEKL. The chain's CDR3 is CASSQDFEEMNTEAFF. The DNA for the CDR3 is TGCGCCAGCAGCCAAGATTTTGAGGAGATGAACACTGAAGCTTTCTTT.

The CDR3 sequence is CASSSMGDTEAFF. The CDR3 coding sequence is TGTGCCAGCAGTTCCATGGGAGACACTGAAGCTTTCTTT. This chain connects TRBV11-3 to TRBJ1-1; D ambiguous. The CDR3 runs 13 residues. Trimming removed 6 bases at V and 3 bases at J, with 11 bases between. The germline gives CDR1 SGHNT, CDR2 YENEEA.

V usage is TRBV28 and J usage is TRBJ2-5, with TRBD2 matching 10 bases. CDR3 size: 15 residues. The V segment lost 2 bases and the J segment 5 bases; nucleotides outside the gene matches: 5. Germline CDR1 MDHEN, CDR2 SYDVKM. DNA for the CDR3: TGTGCCAGCAGTTTAGGTCTAGCGGGAGTGGAGACCCAGTACTTC. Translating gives CASSLGLAGVETQYF.

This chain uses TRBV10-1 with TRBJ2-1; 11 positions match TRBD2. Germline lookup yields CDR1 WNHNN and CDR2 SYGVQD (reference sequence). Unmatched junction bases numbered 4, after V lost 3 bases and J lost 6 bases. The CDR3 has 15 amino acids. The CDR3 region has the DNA TGCGCCAGCAGTGAACGACTAGCGGGATGCAATGAGCAGTTCTTC. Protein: CASSERLAGCNEQFF.

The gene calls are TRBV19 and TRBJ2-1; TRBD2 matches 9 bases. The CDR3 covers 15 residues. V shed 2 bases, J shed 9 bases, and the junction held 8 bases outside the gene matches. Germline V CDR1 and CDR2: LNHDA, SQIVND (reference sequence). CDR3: CASSISAGGNVEQFF. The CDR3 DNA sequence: TGTGCCAGTAGTATATCGGCGGGAGGGAATGTTGAGCAGTTCTTC.

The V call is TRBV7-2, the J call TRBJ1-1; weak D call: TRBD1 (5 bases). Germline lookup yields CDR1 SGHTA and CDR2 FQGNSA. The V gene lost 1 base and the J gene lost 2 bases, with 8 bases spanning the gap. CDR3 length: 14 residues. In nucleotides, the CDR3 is TGTGCCAGCAGCTTAGAGCAGGGTAACACTGAAGCTTTCTTT. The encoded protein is CASSLEQGNTEAFF.

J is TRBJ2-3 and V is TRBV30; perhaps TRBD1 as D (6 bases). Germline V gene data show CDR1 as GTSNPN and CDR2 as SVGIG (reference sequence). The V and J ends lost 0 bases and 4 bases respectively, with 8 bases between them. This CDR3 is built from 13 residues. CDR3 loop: CAWSVQGPDTQYF. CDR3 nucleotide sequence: TGTGCCTGGAGTGTACAGGGCCCAGATACGCAGTATTTT.